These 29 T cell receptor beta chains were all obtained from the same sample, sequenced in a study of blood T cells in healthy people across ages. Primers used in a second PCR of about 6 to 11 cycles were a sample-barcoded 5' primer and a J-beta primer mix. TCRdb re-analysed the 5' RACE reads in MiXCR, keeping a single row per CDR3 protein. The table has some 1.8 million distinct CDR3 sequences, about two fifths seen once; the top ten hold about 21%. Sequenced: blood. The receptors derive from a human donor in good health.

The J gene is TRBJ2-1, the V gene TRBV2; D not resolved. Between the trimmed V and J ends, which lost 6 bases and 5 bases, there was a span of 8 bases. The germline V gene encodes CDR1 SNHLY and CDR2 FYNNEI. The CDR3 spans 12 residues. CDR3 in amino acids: CASRDINNEQFF. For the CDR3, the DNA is TGTGCCAGCAGGGATATTAACAATGAGCAGTTCTTC.

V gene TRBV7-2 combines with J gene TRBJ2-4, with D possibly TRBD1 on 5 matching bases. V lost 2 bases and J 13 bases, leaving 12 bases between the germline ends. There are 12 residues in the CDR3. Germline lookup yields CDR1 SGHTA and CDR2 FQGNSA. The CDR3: CASSLSGIGQYF. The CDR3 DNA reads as TGTGCCAGCAGCTTATCAGGGATCGGGCAGTACTTC.

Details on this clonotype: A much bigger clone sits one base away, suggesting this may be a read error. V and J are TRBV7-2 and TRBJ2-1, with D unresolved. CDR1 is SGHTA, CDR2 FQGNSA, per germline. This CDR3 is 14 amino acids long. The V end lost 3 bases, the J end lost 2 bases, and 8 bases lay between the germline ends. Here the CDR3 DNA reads TGTGCCAGCAGCTTTGGGGTCCCCTACAATGAGCAGTTCTTC. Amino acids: CASSFGVPYNEQFF.

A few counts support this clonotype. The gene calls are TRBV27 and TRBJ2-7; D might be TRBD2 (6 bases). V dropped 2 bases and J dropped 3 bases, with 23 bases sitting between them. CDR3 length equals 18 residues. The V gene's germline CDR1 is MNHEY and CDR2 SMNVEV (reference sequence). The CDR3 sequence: CASSLAVGAGTLHYEQYF. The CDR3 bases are TGTGCCAGCAGTTTAGCGGTTGGTGCAGGGACTCTCCACTACGAGCAGTACTTC.

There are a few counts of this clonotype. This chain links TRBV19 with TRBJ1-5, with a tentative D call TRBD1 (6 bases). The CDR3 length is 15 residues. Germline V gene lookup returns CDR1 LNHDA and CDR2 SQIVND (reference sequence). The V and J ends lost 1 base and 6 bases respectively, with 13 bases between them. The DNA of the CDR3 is TGTGCCAGTAGTATAGGGCGGCCAGGGGCTCAGCCCCAGCATTTT. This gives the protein CASSIGRPGAQPQHF. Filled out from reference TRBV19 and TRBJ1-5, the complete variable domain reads DGGITQSPKYLFRKEGQNVTLSCEQNLNHDAMYWYRQDPGQGLRLIYYSQIVNDFQKGDIAEGYSVSREKKESFPLTVTSAQKNPTAFYLCASSIGRPGAQPQHFGDGTRLSIL.

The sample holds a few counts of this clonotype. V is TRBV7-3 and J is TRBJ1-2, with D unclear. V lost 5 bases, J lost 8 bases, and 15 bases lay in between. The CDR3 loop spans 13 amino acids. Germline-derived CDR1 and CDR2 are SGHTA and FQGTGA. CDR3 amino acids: CASSPRAARGYTF. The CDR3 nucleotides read TGTGCCAGCAGCCCGCGGGCAGCTAGGGGCTACACCTTC.

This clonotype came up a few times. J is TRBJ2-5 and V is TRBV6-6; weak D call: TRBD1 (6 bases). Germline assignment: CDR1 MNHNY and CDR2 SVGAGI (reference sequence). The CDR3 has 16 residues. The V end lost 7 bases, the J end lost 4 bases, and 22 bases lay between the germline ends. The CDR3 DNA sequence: TGTGCCAGCATGGGCAGGCAGGGGAAAGGAGGAGAGACCCAGTACTTC. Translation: CASMGRQGKGGETQYF.

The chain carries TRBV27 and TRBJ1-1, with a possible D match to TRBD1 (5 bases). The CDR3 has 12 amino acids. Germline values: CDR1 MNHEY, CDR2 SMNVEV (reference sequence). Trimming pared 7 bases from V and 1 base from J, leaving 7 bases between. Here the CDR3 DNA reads TGTGCCAGCATGGGGCAGAACACTGAAGCTTTCTTT. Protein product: CASMGQNTEAFF.

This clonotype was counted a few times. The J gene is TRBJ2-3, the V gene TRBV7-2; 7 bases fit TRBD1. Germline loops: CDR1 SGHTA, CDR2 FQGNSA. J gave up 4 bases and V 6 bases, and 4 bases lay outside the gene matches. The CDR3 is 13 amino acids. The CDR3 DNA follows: TGTGCCAGCAGTAACAGGGGTGCAGATACGCAGTATTTT. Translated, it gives CASSNRGADTQYF.

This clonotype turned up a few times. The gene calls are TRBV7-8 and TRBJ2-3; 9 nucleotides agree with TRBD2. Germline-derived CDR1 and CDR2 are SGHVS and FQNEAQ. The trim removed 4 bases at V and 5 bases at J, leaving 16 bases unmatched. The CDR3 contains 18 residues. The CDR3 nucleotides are TGTGCCAGCAGCTCTAGGGAACAACGGCGGGGGGGCCTAGATACGCAGTATTTT. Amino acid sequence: CASSSREQRRGGLDTQYF.

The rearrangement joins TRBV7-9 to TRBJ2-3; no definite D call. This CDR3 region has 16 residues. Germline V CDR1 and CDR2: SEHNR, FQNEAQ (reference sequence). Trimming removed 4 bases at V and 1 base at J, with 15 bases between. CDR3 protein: CASSSPKGLGTDTQYF. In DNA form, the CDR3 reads TGTGCCAGCAGCTCCCCTAAGGGTTTAGGCACAGATACGCAGTATTTT.

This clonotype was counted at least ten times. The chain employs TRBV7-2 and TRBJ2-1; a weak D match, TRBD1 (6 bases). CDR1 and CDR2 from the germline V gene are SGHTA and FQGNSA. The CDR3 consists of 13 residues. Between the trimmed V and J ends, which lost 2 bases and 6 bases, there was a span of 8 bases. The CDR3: CASSLIQGNEQFF. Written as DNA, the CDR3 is TGTGCCAGCAGCTTAATACAGGGCAATGAGCAGTTCTTC. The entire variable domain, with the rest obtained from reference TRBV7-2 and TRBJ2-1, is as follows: GAGVSQSPSNKVTEKGKDVELRCDPISGHTALYWYRQSLGQGLEFLIYFQGNSAPDKSGLPSDRFSAERTGGSVSTLTIQRTQQEDSAVYLCASSLIQGNEQFFGPGTRLTVL.

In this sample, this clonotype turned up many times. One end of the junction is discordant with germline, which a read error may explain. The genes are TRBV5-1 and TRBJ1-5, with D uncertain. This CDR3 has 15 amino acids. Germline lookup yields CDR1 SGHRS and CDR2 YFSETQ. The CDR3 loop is CASSLEGSSNQPQHF. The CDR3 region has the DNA TGTGCCAGCAGCTTAGAGGGATCGAGCAATCAGCCCCAGCATTTT.

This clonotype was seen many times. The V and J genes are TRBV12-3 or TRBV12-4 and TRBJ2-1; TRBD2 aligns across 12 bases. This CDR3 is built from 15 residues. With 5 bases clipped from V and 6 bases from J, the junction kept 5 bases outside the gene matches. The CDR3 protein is CASSPTSGGRNEQFF. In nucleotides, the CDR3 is TGTGCCAGCAGTCCTACTAGCGGGGGGCGCAATGAGCAGTTCTTC.

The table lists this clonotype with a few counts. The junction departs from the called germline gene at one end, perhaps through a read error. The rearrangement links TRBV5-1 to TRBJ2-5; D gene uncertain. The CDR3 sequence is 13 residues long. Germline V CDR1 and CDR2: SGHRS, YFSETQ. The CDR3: CASSLSQTETQYF. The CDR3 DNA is TGTGCCAGCAGTTTAAGCCAGACTGAGACCCAGTACTTC.

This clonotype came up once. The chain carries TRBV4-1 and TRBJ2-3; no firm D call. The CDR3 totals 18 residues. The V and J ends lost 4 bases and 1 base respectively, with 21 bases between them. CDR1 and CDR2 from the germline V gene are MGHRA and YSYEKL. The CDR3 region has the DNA TGCGCCAGCAGCCGAGACCCACCTTTCTTTCAGCGCACAGATACGCAGTATTTT. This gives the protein CASSRDPPFFQRTDTQYF.

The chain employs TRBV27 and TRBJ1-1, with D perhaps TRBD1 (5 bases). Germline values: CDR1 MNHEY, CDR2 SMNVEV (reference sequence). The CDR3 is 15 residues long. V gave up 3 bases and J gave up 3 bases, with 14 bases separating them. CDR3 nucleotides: TGTGCCAGCAGTTTGGCCAGCAGGGCCTACACTGAAGCTTTCTTT. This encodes CASSLASRAYTEAFF.

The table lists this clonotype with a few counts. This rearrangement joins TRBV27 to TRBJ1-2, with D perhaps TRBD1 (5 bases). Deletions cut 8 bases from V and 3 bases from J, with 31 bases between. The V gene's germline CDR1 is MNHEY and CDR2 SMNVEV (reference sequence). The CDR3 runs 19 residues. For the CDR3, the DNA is TGTGCCAGCGGACCCGCCAGGGCCTTAGTACACAGAAAGGACTATGGCTACACCTTC. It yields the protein CASGPARALVHRKDYGYTF.

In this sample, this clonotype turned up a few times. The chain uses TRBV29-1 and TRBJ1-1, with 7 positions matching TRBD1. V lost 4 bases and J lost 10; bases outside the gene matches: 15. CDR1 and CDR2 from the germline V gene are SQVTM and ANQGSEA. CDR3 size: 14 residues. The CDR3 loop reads CSVVTLGQFTGAFF. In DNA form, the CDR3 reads TGCAGCGTTGTGACTCTGGGACAGTTTACGGGAGCTTTCTTT.

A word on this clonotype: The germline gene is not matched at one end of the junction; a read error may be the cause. DNA of the CDR3: TGCAGCGTTAAACAGGGGGTTAACTATGACTACACCTTC. It is translated as CSVKQGVNYDYTF. V usage is TRBV29-1 and J usage is TRBJ1-2, with 8 bases matching TRBD1. The germline CDR1 and CDR2 sequences are SQVTM and ANQGSEA. This CDR3 spans 13 amino acids.

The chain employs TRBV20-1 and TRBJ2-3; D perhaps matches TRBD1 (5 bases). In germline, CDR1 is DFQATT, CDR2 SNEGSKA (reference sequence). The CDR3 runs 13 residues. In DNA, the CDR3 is TGCACCCCTGGGGCAGCTCTAAGAGATACGCAGTATTTT. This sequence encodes CTPGAALRDTQYF.

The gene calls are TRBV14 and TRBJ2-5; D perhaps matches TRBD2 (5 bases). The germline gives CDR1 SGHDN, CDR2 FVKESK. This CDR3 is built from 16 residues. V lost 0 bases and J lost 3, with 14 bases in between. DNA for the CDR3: TGTGCCAGCAGCCAAGATTACTCAGCGGCGAAAGAGACCCAGTACTTC. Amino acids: CASSQDYSAAKETQYF.

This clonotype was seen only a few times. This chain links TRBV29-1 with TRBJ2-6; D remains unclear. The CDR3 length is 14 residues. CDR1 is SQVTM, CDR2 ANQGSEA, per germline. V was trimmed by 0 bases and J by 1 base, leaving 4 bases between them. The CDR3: CSVEDQSGANVLTF. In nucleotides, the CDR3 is TGCAGCGTTGAAGATCAATCTGGGGCCAACGTCCTGACTTTC.

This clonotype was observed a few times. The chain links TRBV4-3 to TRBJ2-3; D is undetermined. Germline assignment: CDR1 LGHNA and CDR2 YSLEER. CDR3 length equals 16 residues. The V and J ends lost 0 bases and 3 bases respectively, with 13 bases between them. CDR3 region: CASSQDAALLTDTQYF. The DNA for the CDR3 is TGCGCCAGCAGCCAAGATGCGGCGCTTTTAACAGATACGCAGTATTTT.

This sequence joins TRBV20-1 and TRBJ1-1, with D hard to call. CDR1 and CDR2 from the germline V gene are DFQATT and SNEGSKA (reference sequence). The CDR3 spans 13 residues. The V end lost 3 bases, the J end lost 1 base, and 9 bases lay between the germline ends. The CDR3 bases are TGCAGTGCTAGGTCACACCAGAACACTGAAGCTTTCTTT. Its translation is CSARSHQNTEAFF.

The CDR3 DNA reads TGCAGTGCTAGAGTTCTAGCGGGGGGTCCCGAGACCCAGTACTTC. It translates to CSARVLAGGPETQYF. The chain carries TRBV20-1 and TRBJ2-5; 11 bases agree with TRBD2. The CDR3 spans 15 residues. V dropped 1 base and J dropped 5; count of bases not matched to a gene: 6. The germline CDR1 and CDR2 sequences are DFQATT and SNEGSKA (reference sequence).

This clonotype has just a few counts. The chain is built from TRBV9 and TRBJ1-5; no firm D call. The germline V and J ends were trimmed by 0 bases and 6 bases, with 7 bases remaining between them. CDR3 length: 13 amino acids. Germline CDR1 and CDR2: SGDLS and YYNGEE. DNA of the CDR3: TGTGCCAGCAGCGTAGGTACGGGTCAGCCCCAGCATTTT. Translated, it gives CASSVGTGQPQHF.

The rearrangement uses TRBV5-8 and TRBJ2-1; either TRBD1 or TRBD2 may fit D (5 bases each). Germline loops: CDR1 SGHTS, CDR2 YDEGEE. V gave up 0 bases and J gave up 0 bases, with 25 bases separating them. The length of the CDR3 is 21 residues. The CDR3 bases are TGTGCCAGCAGCTTGGCTAGGGGAAGGGAGAGTGCCCGCAGCTCCTACAATGAGCAGTTCTTC. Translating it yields CASSLARGRESARSSYNEQFF.

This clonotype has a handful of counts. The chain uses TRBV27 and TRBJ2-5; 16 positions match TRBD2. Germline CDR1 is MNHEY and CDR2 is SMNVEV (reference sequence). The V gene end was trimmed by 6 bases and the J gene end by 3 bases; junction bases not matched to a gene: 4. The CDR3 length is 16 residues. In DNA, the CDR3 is TGTGCCAGCAGCCCGGGACTAGCGGGGGGGAAAGAGACCCAGTACTTC. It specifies CASSPGLAGGKETQYF.